The 23 T cell receptor beta chains in this list originate from one sample, sequenced in a study of blood T cell repertoires in COVID-19. The data were produced by immunoSEQ multiplex PCR, yet TCRdb's version contains in-frame clones alone and is incomplete. The sample shows 52,000 or so clones, around 84% of them seen only once. The material sequenced was peripheral blood. The source is a man between 45 and 60 years old with acute or convalescent COVID-19.

CDR3 in DNA: TGTGCCAGCACTTCGACTCTATCGGCTTATACGCAGTATTTT. Encoded protein: CASTSTLSAYTQYF. The chain employs TRBV2 and TRBJ2-3; D ambiguous. CDR3 length: 14 residues. V lost 7 bases and J 7 bases, leaving 18 bases between the germline ends. CDR1 SNHLY and CDR2 FYNNEI come from the germline V gene.

The chain has TRBV21-1 and TRBJ2-5; TRBD2 is the table's D call and was not checked against the DNA. TRBV21-1 is reported as a pseudogene. This CDR3 contains 16 residues. CDR3 loop: CASSSGLAGDRETQYF. The DNA of the CDR3 is TGTGCCAGCAGCAGCGGACTAGCGGGGGACCGAGAGACCCAGTACTTC.

This chain connects TRBV7-9 to TRBJ2-7; TRBD1 is a possible D gene (6 bases). This CDR3 contains 14 residues. Germline CDR1 and CDR2: SEHNR and FQNEAQ (reference sequence). Trimming removed 5 bases from V and 1 base from J, with 12 bases in between. CDR3 in DNA: TGTGCCAGCAGCCCCCGGGACAAGTCCTACGAGCAGTACTTC. As protein: CASSPRDKSYEQYF.

The chain couples TRBV7-3 to TRBJ2-2; 10 bases are shared with TRBD2. The V and J ends lost 3 bases and 5 bases, in that order; junction bases with no gene match: 6. CDR1 and CDR2 (germline): SGHTA, FQGTGA. The length of the CDR3 is 16 residues. The CDR3: CASSFSSGSGTGELFF. The CDR3 region has the DNA TGTGCCAGCAGCTTTTCTAGCGGGAGTGGAACCGGGGAGCTGTTTTTT.

The chain employs TRBV5-1 and TRBJ2-4; the match to TRBD2 covers 8 bases. Germline CDR1 reads SGHRS; CDR2 reads YFSETQ. The CDR3 runs 14 residues. V trimming: 4 bases; J trimming: 4 bases; junction bases outside the gene matches: 4. The CDR3 region is CASSLGGDKNIQYF. Written as DNA, the CDR3 is TGCGCCAGCAGCCTCGGGGGGGATAAAAACATTCAGTACTTC.

This sequence joins TRBV19 and TRBJ2-7, with 9 bases aligning to TRBD2. V lost 3 bases to trimming and J lost 3 bases; unmatched junction nucleotides: 3. CDR1 and CDR2 (germline): LNHDA, SQIVND (reference sequence). The CDR3 contains 14 residues. CDR3 region: CASSMTSGRYEQYF. The CDR3 region has the DNA TGTGCCAGTAGTATGACTAGCGGCCGCTACGAGCAGTACTTC.

This clone was found a few times. The chain is built from TRBV27 and TRBJ2-7, with 9 bases identical to TRBD2. The CDR3 sequence is 14 residues long. Per the germline V gene, CDR1 is MNHEY and CDR2 is SMNVEV (reference sequence). The junction had 4 bases not matched to a gene; V was cut back by 5 bases and J by 2 bases. The CDR3 protein is CASSRLAAPYEQYF. The CDR3 nucleotides read TGTGCCAGCAGTCGACTAGCGGCACCCTACGAGCAGTACTTC.

V is TRBV10-3 and J is TRBJ2-7; D is possibly TRBD2 (6 bases). In germline, CDR1 is ENHRY, CDR2 SYGVKD. Trimming cost V 7 bases and J 7 bases, with 17 bases left between them. This CDR3 region has 13 residues. This chain's CDR3 is CAIIEEIGGEQYF. In DNA, the CDR3 is TGTGCCATCATAGAAGAGATTGGGGGGGAGCAGTACTTC.

This chain uses TRBV13 with TRBJ2-5; D may be TRBD1 (5 bases). This CDR3 contains 14 residues. V lost 0 bases and J lost 9, with 14 bases in between. CDR1 is PRHDT and CDR2 is FYEKMQ in the germline V gene (reference sequence). The CDR3: CASSLGLGSRAQYF. Here the CDR3 DNA reads TGTGCCAGCAGCTTAGGCCTAGGGTCCAGGGCCCAGTACTTC.

The CDR3 region has the DNA TGTGCCAGCAGCGTCGGGACAGGGCCCACCGGGGAGCTGTTTTTT. Translation gives CASSVGTGPTGELFF. This chain connects TRBV9 to TRBJ2-2; 9 bases fit TRBD1. The ends lost 2 bases at V and 4 bases at J; junction bases unmatched: 3. The CDR3 extends over 15 amino acids. The germline V gene has CDR1 SGDLS and CDR2 YYNGEE.

The gene calls are TRBV7-8 and TRBJ2-2, with D hard to call. Germline CDR1 and CDR2: SGHVS and FQNEAQ. V was clipped by 1 base and J by 7 bases, with 10 bases between them. The CDR3 consists of 14 residues. The CDR3 DNA reads TGTGCCAGCAGCTTAGTCCTTAGAGGCGGGGAGCTGTTTTTT. Amino acids: CASSLVLRGGELFF.

The chain couples TRBV6-6 to TRBJ2-7, with 8 bases matching TRBD1. V shed 6 bases and J 5 bases; nucleotides not matched to a gene: 15. The CDR3 spans 16 residues. Germline V gives CDR1 MNHNY, CDR2 SVGAGI (reference sequence). CDR3 sequence reads: CASSYTPGQGSDEQYF. CDR3 in DNA: TGTGCCAGCAGCTACACACCTGGACAGGGTAGCGACGAGCAGTACTTC.

This chain connects TRBV5-1 to TRBJ1-6; D is uncertain. Germline V lookup: CDR1 SGHRS, CDR2 YFSETQ. Trimming left V 0 bases short and J 5 bases short, with 9 bases between. This CDR3 region has 15 residues. The CDR3 DNA reads as TGCGCCAGCAGCTTGGCGCCAGAAAATAATTCACCCCTCCACTTT. Its translation is CASSLAPENNSPLHF.

This chain joins TRBV11-2 and TRBJ1-1; weak D call: TRBD1 (6 bases). Trimming removed 6 bases at V and 5 bases at J, with 16 bases between. This CDR3 comprises 14 residues. From germline, CDR1 is SGHAT and CDR2 FQNNGV. The CDR3 DNA sequence: TGTGCCAGCAGAAGATTGGGGGCGCGTACTGAAGCTTTCTTT. Residues: CASRRLGARTEAFF. Full variable domain (outside the CDR3, taken from reference TRBV11-2 and TRBJ1-1): EAGVAQSPRYKIIEKRQSVAFWCNPISGHATLYWYQQILGQGPKLLIQFQNNGVVDDSQLPKDRFSAERLKGVDSTLKIQPAKLEDSAVYLCASRRLGARTEAFFGQGTRLTVV.

The gene calls are TRBV28 and TRBJ1-6, with D uncertain. Per germline, CDR1 MDHEN and CDR2 SYDVKM. The CDR3 has 12 amino acids. The ends were cut back, 7 bases at V and 5 bases at J, with 6 bases in the middle. CDR3 protein: CASNQNNSPLHF. The CDR3 coding sequence is TGTGCCAGCAACCAGAATAATTCACCCCTCCACTTT.

The chain combines TRBV9 with TRBJ2-6; possibly TRBD1 for D (5 bases). The V end was cut by 3 bases, the J end by 2 bases, with 9 bases between. The CDR3 contains 15 residues. CDR1 is SGDLS and CDR2 is YYNGEE in the germline V gene. CDR3 sequence (DNA): TGTGCCAGCAGCGGAGGCAGGGCTGGGGCCAACGTCCTGACTTTC. It yields the protein CASSGGRAGANVLTF. The whole variable domain, filled in from reference TRBV9 and TRBJ2-6, reads DSGVTQTPKHLITATGQRVTLRCSPRSGDLSVYWYQQSLDQGLQFLIQYYNGEERAKGNILERFSAQQFPDLHSELNLSSLELGDSALYFCASSGGRAGANVLTFGAGSRLTVL.

The chain uses TRBV19 and TRBJ2-1, with 8 nucleotides matching TRBD1. The junction had 3 bases not matched to a gene; V was cut back by 6 bases and J by 8 bases. This CDR3 has 12 amino acids. Germline V lookup: CDR1 LNHDA, CDR2 SQIVND (reference sequence). CDR3 residues: CASSQGADEQFF. The DNA of the CDR3 is TGTGCCAGTAGCCAGGGGGCGGATGAGCAGTTCTTC.

The rearrangement uses TRBV19 and TRBJ1-5; the D is unclear. The CDR3 has 16 amino acids. Trimming left V 8 bases short and J 2 bases short, with 19 bases between. Germline CDR1 LNHDA, CDR2 SQIVND (reference sequence). The CDR3 loop reads CASWGGGSVGNQPQHF. For the CDR3, the DNA is TGTGCCAGTTGGGGTGGAGGGTCCGTAGGCAATCAGCCCCAGCATTTT.

This clone was seen just once. V and J are TRBV28 and TRBJ1-4; 7 bases agree with TRBD1. Unmatched junction bases numbered 12, after V lost 6 bases and J lost 8 bases. The CDR3 runs 15 residues. In germline, CDR1 is MDHEN, CDR2 SYDVKM. The CDR3 reads CASRLTGQEYEKLFF. The DNA of the CDR3 is TGTGCCAGCAGACTGACAGGGCAGGAATACGAAAAACTGTTTTTT.

The CDR3 here is CASSTGADEQFF. The CDR3 coding sequence is TGTGCCTCATCCACAGGGGCCGATGAGCAGTTCTTC. The chain carries TRBV7-3 and TRBJ2-1, with 7 positions matching TRBD1. Germline-derived CDR1 and CDR2 are SGHTA and FQGTGA. The CDR3 has 12 residues. J gave up 8 bases and V 11 bases, and 9 bases lay outside the gene matches.

CDR3 nucleotides: TGTGCCAGCAGCTTAGCTCCAGGGGGGGAGACCCAGTACTTC. Protein product: CASSLAPGGETQYF. The J gene is TRBJ2-5, the V gene TRBV11-2; weak D call: TRBD1 (7 bases). CDR1 and CDR2 from the germline V gene are SGHAT and FQNNGV. V was shortened by 1 base and J by 5 bases, with 11 bases between the two germline ends. This CDR3 has 14 amino acids.

The chain combines TRBV2 with TRBJ2-3; 8 nucleotides match TRBD2. Germline CDR1 is SNHLY and CDR2 is FYNNEI. V lost 5 bases and J lost 10; bases outside the gene matches: 5. The CDR3 runs 12 residues. The CDR3 is CASSRSGGPQYF. The CDR3 coding sequence is TGTGCCAGCAGTAGGAGCGGGGGCCCGCAGTATTTT.

The chain joins TRBV5-1 to TRBJ2-3; TRBD2 agrees at 13 bases. Looked up from germline, CDR1 is SGHRS and CDR2 is YFSETQ. CDR3 length: 16 amino acids. Losses at the gene ends were 5 bases for V and 6 bases for J; bases not matched to a gene: 9. The CDR3, as DNA: TGCGCCAGCAGAGAGCAGACTAGCGGGAGGAGGGATACGCAGTATTTT. Protein product: CASREQTSGRRDTQYF.